One T cell receptor beta chain is described in this entry. The antigen is undetermined. Per germline, CDR1 MNHEY and CDR2 SVGAGI. This CDR3 is 17 amino acids long. V trimming: 0 bases; J trimming: 9 bases; junction bases outside the gene matches: 9. The sample belongs to a study of vaccination and CD4 T cells after COVID-19. Treatment specified: approximately nine-day PBMC culture with coronavirus spike peptide pools or control peptides (ViraFEST assay). Half the medium was exchanged for fresh IL-2 medium on days 3 and 7. Upon completion of about 11 days of culture, CD4+ T cells were isolated via negative selection. The study's findings and limits: A nonsignificant rise from roughly 21 to 40 was seen in the median number of SARS-CoV-2-reactive clonotypes.

Oncomine TCR Beta short-read sequencing was applied to DNA from cultured CD4+ T cells. MiXCR was run by TCRdb on the PCR reads, yielding one entry per CDR3 protein. The sample carries about 11,000 distinct CDR3 sequences, 70% recorded once. The sequence derives from a human donor who had recovered from COVID-19. The sequenced sample consisted of CD4+ T cells from blood, cultured in vitro. This chain joins TRBV6-5 and TRBJ1-6, with 9 bases identical to TRBD1. The CDR3 bases are TGTGCCAGCAGTTACTCGACTAGCGGACAGGGGACTTCACCCCTCCACTTT. It codes for CASSYSTSGQGTSPLHF.